This T cell receptor (beta chain) was found in a study of regulatory T cells in long-lasting Graves disease. HTBI primers from iRepertoire and Arm-PCR of CDR3 regions yielded the TCR beta libraries. TCRdb called the multiplex PCR reads again in MiXCR, with one record for every CDR3 protein. The sample yields fewer than 550,000 distinct CDR3 sequences, roughly 17% seen once. Time point specified: newly diagnosed GD, antithyroid drugs for less than 3 months. RNA from PBMCs was the source of the TCR library. This CDR3 spans 13 amino acids. Trimming pared 7 bases from V and 4 bases from J, leaving 14 bases between. Germline assignment: CDR1 SNHLY and CDR2 FYNNEI. This clonotype was detected many times. These sequences were also reported in another study, on T cells in Graves' hyperthyroidism and ophthalmopathy. That work adds: Ophthalmopathy got predicted by the model a median 6.5 months before its onset.

The clonotype was recovered from a woman younger than 30 with Graves disease. This sequence joins TRBV2 and TRBJ2-7, with D hard to call. Sequences were derived from peripheral blood mononuclear cells (PBMCs), sampled at new diagnosis, from a patient treated with antithyroid drugs. The CDR3 here is CASTNGPRYEQYF. The CDR3 coding sequence is TGTGCCAGCACTAACGGGCCCAGATACGAGCAGTACTTC. The whole variable domain, filled in from reference TRBV2 and TRBJ2-7, reads EPEVTQTPSHQVTQMGQEVILRCVPISNHLYFYWYRQILGQKVEFLVSFYNNEISEKSEIFDDQFSVERPDGSNFTLKIRSTKLEDSAMYFCASTNGPRYEQYFGPGTRLTVT.